The 16 T cell receptor delta chains presented below share a single source sample, sequenced in a study of DNA immune sequencing with unique molecular identifiers. All 8 TRDV and 4 TRDJ genes were targeted in 32-plex amplification of genomic DNA. A 12-nucleotide UMI was added during 3 to 4 barcoding PCR cycles before adapter PCR. TCRdb redid clone calling on the multiplex PCR reads using CATT. The table has several hundred delta-chain clones, 31% seen once. The sequencing sample was made of gamma-delta T cells from PBMCs. The receptors were gathered from a human donor in good health.

This clone was detected a few times. TCRdb attributes to this sequence the protein of a much larger clone, which differs from the DNA translation at residue 8; a read error is likely, and the protein displayed is translated from the DNA. The chain joins TRDV3 to TRDJ2; no reliable D call. CDR3 length: 14 residues. Germline CDR1 TVYSNPD, CDR2 GDNSRS (reference sequence). Trimming took off 2 bases at V and 4 bases at J, with 14 bases between the two ends. The DNA for the CDR3 is TGTGCCTTTTCCCCGCCCCTTTCGACAGCACAACTCTTCTTT. Translating gives CAFSPPLSTAQLFF.

This clone was observed a few times. The TCRdb protein comes from a much larger clone and disagrees with this DNA's translation at residue 11, likely due to a read error; the protein given here is derived from the DNA. The V call is TRDV2, the J call TRDJ1; no clear D gene. V dropped 1 base and J dropped 8 bases, with 16 bases sitting between them. CDR1 is GEAIGNYY, CDR2 EKD, per germline. This CDR3 has 14 residues. The DNA for the CDR3 is TGTGCCTGTGACACTGTAGAGGTCAGGCGGAAACTCATCTTT. Encoded protein: CACDTVEVRRKLIF.

Note on this clone: A much larger clone differs by one base, so this may be a read error. V and J are TRDV2 and TRDJ1; 12 nucleotides align to TRDD3. This CDR3 comprises 23 residues. The trim removed 0 bases at V and 4 bases at J, leaving 26 bases unmatched. Germline assignment: CDR1 GEAIGNYY and CDR2 EKD. This CDR3 reads CACDTVQAPTPLGDTVDSDKLIF. In nucleotides, the CDR3 is TGTGCCTGTGACACCGTCCAAGCTCCTACGCCACTGGGGGATACAGTTGACAGCGATAAACTCATCTTT.

Concerning this clone: This likely reflects a read error, since a far larger clone is one base away. The sample holds other DNA sequences that translate to the same CDR3. The chain has TRDV1 and TRDJ1, with TRDD3 matching over 12 bases. The length of the CDR3 is 23 residues. Germline lookup yields CDR1 TSWWSYY and CDR2 QGS. The V gene end was trimmed by 6 bases and the J gene end by 0 bases; junction bases not matched to a gene: 26. CDR3 residues: CALGVRPFLRLMYWGIHTDKLIF. The CDR3 DNA reads as TGTGCTCTTGGAGTCCGCCCCTTCCTACGATTAATGTACTGGGGGATACACACCGATAAACTCATCTTT.

In the case of this clone: A far larger clone lies a single base away; this is likely a read error. Other DNA sequences in the sample encode the same CDR3. V usage is TRDV2 and J usage is TRDJ1; no firm D call. Trimming stripped 1 base from V and 9 bases from J, with 17 bases between. CDR1 and CDR2 from the germline V gene are GEAIGNYY and EKD. The CDR3 has 14 amino acids. The CDR3 here is CACDTVEVRRELIF. The CDR3 DNA sequence: TGTGCCTGTGACACTGTAGAGGTGAGGCGGGAACTCATCTTT.

In this sample, this clone turned up a few times. The likely explanation is a read error, given a far larger clone one base away. The chain combines TRDV2 with TRDJ1, with D unresolved. Deletions cut 4 bases from V and 9 bases from J, with 20 bases between. This CDR3 has 14 residues. Germline assignment: CDR1 GEAIGNYY and CDR2 EKD. The CDR3 bases are TGTGCCTGTGAAACTGTAGAGGTCAGGCGGGAACTCATCTTT. It specifies CACETVEVRRELIF.

With respect to this clone: The protein held in TCRdb is that of a much larger clone and does not match this DNA's translation at residue 3, likely because of a read error; the protein shown is translated from the DNA. The chain carries TRDV1 and TRDJ1; TRDD3 aligns across 12 bases. The germline gives CDR1 TSWWSYY, CDR2 QGS. The CDR3 covers 26 residues. The DNA of the CDR3 is TGTGCTTTTGGGCATGGAGAGTGCCTTCTTCTGCTAGCTACTGGGGGATACAAATTCTCCACCGATAAACTCATCTTT. It yields the protein CAFGHGECLLLLATGGYKFSTDKLIF.

This clone has only a few counts. The chain carries TRDV2 and TRDJ1, with a weak D call TRDD3 (6 bases). The CDR3 is 18 amino acids. Germline V gene sequence: CDR1 GEAIGNYY, CDR2 EKD. Trimming stripped 4 bases from V and 1 base from J, with 24 bases between. The DNA of the CDR3 is TGTGCCTGTGATCCCCTTCAGGGATATTTAAGGTCCACCGATAAACTCATCTTT. Encoded protein: CACDPLQGYLRSTDKLIF.

This clone was detected a few times. Since a far larger clone is one base different, this is likely a read error. Other nucleotide sequences from this sample produce the same CDR3. This chain uses TRDV1 with TRDJ1, with 9 nucleotides matching TRDD3. Germline V gene sequence: CDR1 TSWWSYY, CDR2 QGS. The V segment lost 4 bases and the J segment 0 bases; nucleotides outside the gene matches: 27. The CDR3 has 23 residues. CDR3 DNA sequence: TGTGCTCTTGGGGGGTCGCGTGGCTATCGGGGATACGCGGGGACTAAGTACACCGATAAACTCATCTTT. As protein: CALGGSRGYRGYAGTKYTDKLIF.

This clone was counted between two and nine times. Since a far larger clone is one base different, this is likely a read error. In the same sample, other DNA sequences code for this CDR3. The V gene is TRDV2, the J gene TRDJ1; D remains unclear. CDR1 is GEAIGNYY and CDR2 is EKD in the germline V gene. V shed 1 base and J shed 9 bases, with 17 bases lying between them. The CDR3 runs 14 residues. CDR3 in amino acids: CACDTVEVRRELIF. The CDR3 DNA follows: TGTGCCTGTGACACTGTAGAGGTCAGACGGGAACTCATCTTT.

This clone was observed a handful of times. This probably arose from a read error, given a far larger clone one base away. The rearrangement joins TRDV3 to TRDJ1; 10 bases are a match to TRDD3. CDR3 size: 19 residues. Germline CDR1 reads TVYSNPD; CDR2 reads GDNSRS (reference sequence). J was trimmed by 7 bases and V by 2 bases; bases with no gene match: 25. CDR3 amino acids: CAFSGPMLSGGYALSKLIF. The DNA for the CDR3 is TGTGCCTTTTCGGGACCAATGCTCTCTGGGGGATATGCCCTGAGTAAACTCATCTTT. Full variable domain (missing parts from reference TRDV3 and TRDJ1): CDKVTQSSPDQTVASGSEVVLLCTYDTVYSNPDLFWYRIRPDYSFQFVFYGDNSRSEGADFTQGRFSVKHILTQKAFHLVISPVRTEDSATYYCAFSGPMLSGGYALSKLIFGKGTRVTVEP.

In this sample, this clone turned up a few times. TCRdb's protein for this DNA is that of a much larger clone and differs from the translation at residue 11, likely a read error; the protein shown is the DNA translation. The rearrangement joins TRDV2 to TRDJ1; 7 positions match TRDD3. This CDR3 region has 16 residues. Unmatched junction bases numbered 13, after V lost 3 bases and J lost 4 bases. From germline, CDR1 is GEAIGNYY and CDR2 EKD. CDR3: CACDGLGGSYNDKLIF. The DNA for the CDR3 is TGTGCCTGTGACGGCCTGGGGGGCTCATACAACGATAAACTCATCTTT.

The rearrangement uses TRDV1 and TRDJ1; 13 nucleotides align to TRDD3. CDR1 is TSWWSYY, CDR2 QGS, per germline. This CDR3 has 22 amino acids. V gave up 5 bases and J gave up 0 bases; unmatched junction bases: 21. CDR3 sequence: CALGTFVRPYWGIRPYTDKLIF. In DNA, the CDR3 is TGTGCTCTTGGGACCTTCGTAAGGCCCTACTGGGGGATACGCCCTTACACCGATAAACTCATCTTT.

This clone was counted a few times. The rearrangement links TRDV2 to TRDJ1; TRDD3 aligns across 12 bases. CDR1 and CDR2 (germline): GEAIGNYY, EKD. Trimming took 0 bases from V and 3 from J; bases not matched to a gene: 10. This CDR3 region has 18 residues. The CDR3 reads CACDTLSLGDTQADKLIF. The CDR3 nucleotides read TGTGCCTGTGACACCCTTTCGCTGGGGGATACGCAAGCCGATAAACTCATCTTT.

On this clone: The protein given by TCRdb reflects a much larger clone and differs at residue 23 from this DNA's translation, likely from a read error; the protein shown is the DNA's translation. This CDR3 is CALGHGECLLLLATGGYKFSTDRLIF. CDR3 bases: TGTGCTCTTGGGCATGGAGAGTGCCTTCTTCTGCTAGCTACTGGGGGATACAAATTCTCCACCGATAGACTCATCTTT. This chain links TRDV1 with TRDJ1, with 12 bases that match TRDD3. The CDR3 covers 26 residues. Germline CDR1 and CDR2: TSWWSYY and QGS.

A remark on this clone: TCRdb's listed protein matches a much larger clone and diverges from this DNA's translation at residue 16, likely through a read error; the protein shown comes from the DNA. The rearrangement links TRDV1 to TRDJ1; TRDD3 aligns across 9 bases. The germline gives CDR1 TSWWSYY, CDR2 QGS. The CDR3 has 23 amino acids. V lost 4 bases and J lost 0; bases outside the gene matches: 27. The CDR3, as DNA: TGTGCTCTTGGGGGGTCGCGGGGCTATCGGGGATACGCGGGGACTATGTACACCGATAAACTCATCTTT. Its protein product is CALGGSRGYRGYAGTMYTDKLIF.